These 13 T cell receptor beta chains share one sample of origin, sequenced in a study of T cell responses to AZD1222 COVID-19 vaccine (dated by TCRdb to the early 2020s). Read against the paper, the sample's time point label means: baseline before first vaccination. The method was the immunoSEQ multiplex PCR assay. TCRdb took over this immuneACCESS table, retaining in-frame rearrangements with V and J assigned. Such tables are incomplete; in checked studies, under half of the missing clones stem from an unresolved V gene, and the remainder is unexplained. The sample includes approximately 100,000 clones, with more than 85% observed a single time. Roughly 1.1% of the sample lies in the top ten. The sample in question was peripheral blood, obtained on day 0 of AZD1222 vaccination. These receptors originate from an adult in good health.

The rearrangement links TRBV7-9 to TRBJ2-7, with TRBD1 identical over 12 bases. Germline V gives CDR1 SEHNR, CDR2 FQNEAQ (reference sequence). The CDR3 consists of 15 residues. V trimming: 5 bases; J trimming: 3 bases; junction bases outside the gene matches: 5. The CDR3 sequence is CASSARDRGLYEQYF. CDR3 sequence (DNA): TGTGCCAGCAGCGCCCGGGACAGGGGGCTCTACGAGCAGTACTTC.

The chain couples TRBV27 to TRBJ2-7; D may be TRBD1 (6 bases). The CDR3 totals 14 residues. Germline V gene sequence: CDR1 MNHEY, CDR2 SMNVEV (reference sequence). V was cut by 0 bases and J by 5 bases, with 11 bases left in between. CDR3: CASSLSFRGHEQYF. Here the CDR3 DNA reads TGTGCCAGCAGTTTATCGTTCAGGGGCCACGAGCAGTACTTC.

This chain links TRBV6-5 with TRBJ2-7, with a weak D call TRBD1 (6 bases). The CDR3 is 14 residues long. The germline V gene has CDR1 MNHEY and CDR2 SVGAGI. Between the trimmed V and J ends, which lost 8 bases and 0 bases, there was a span of 14 bases. The CDR3 DNA is TGTGCCAGCGGACCCGGGACACACTCCTACGAGCAGTACTTC. Amino acids: CASGPGTHSYEQYF.

This clone was seen a handful of times. The chain uses TRBV9 and TRBJ1-5; D unresolved. The CDR3 is 14 amino acids. Germline lookup yields CDR1 SGDLS and CDR2 YYNGEE. V shed 3 bases and J shed 4 bases, with 11 bases lying between them. The CDR3 region is CASSAGYGNQPQHF. CDR3 nucleotides: TGTGCCAGCAGCGCAGGATACGGTAATCAGCCCCAGCATTTT.

The chain links TRBV19 to TRBJ1-1, with D unclear. The CDR3 runs 11 residues. Germline values: CDR1 LNHDA, CDR2 SQIVND (reference sequence). Trimming pared 5 bases from V and 11 bases from J, leaving 12 bases between. CDR3 in amino acids: CASSGEVVAFF. The DNA of the CDR3 is TGTGCCAGTAGTGGCGAGGTTGTGGCTTTCTTT.

The gene calls are TRBV12-1 and TRBJ1-6. TRBV12-1 represents a pseudogene. CDR3 size: 14 residues. CDR3 amino acids: CASSPRGDNSPLHF. The DNA for the CDR3 is TGTGCCAGCAGCCCCCGGGGGGATAATTCACCCCTCCACTTT.

This chain uses TRBV27 with TRBJ1-5; weak D call: TRBD1 (5 bases). Deletions cut 3 bases from V and 3 bases from J, with 12 bases between. CDR3 length: 15 residues. CDR1 MNHEY and CDR2 SMNVEV come from the germline V gene (reference sequence). In DNA form, the CDR3 reads TGTGCCAGCAGTTTGGGGGGGATTAACAATCAGCCCCAGCATTTT. It yields the protein CASSLGGINNQPQHF.

The gene calls are TRBV28 and TRBJ1-6; TRBD1 matches 9 bases. The junction had 12 bases not matched to a gene; V was cut back by 3 bases and J by 18 bases. Germline V gives CDR1 MDHEN, CDR2 SYDVKM. This CDR3 has 14 amino acids. DNA of the CDR3: TGTGCCAGCAGTTTGGGGACAGGGACAGTGATGTACCACTTT. It is translated as CASSLGTGTVMYHF.

V gene TRBV3-1 (or the pseudogene TRBV3-2) combines with J gene TRBJ1-1; D is possibly TRBD1 (5 bases). The V end lost 3 bases, the J end lost 5 bases, and 10 bases lay between the germline ends. The CDR3 has 13 residues. The germline CDR1 and CDR2 sequences are LGHDT and YNNKEL (reference sequence). CDR3 in amino acids: CASSQGRATEAFF. The CDR3 DNA follows: TGTGCCAGCAGCCAGGGCAGGGCGACTGAAGCTTTCTTT.

Worth noting for this clone: The same CDR3 can be traced to other DNA sequences in this sample. V is TRBV19 and J is TRBJ2-3; no clear D. The CDR3 is 14 residues long. V was trimmed by 0 bases and J by 0 bases, leaving 4 bases between them. The germline gives CDR1 LNHDA, CDR2 SQIVND (reference sequence). Written as DNA, the CDR3 is TGTGCCAGTAGTATAGATCGAAGCACAGATACGCAGTATTTT. Amino acid sequence: CASSIDRSTDTQYF.

The genes are TRBV5-6 and TRBJ1-2; D is possibly TRBD1 (5 bases). V was pared by 3 bases and J by 4 bases, with 13 bases between. This CDR3 contains 14 residues. Germline CDR1 is SGHDT and CDR2 is YYEEEE. The CDR3 spells CASSWDRKIYGYTF. The DNA of the CDR3 is TGTGCCAGCAGCTGGGACCGAAAAATCTATGGCTACACCTTC.

V is TRBV12-3 or TRBV12-4 and J is TRBJ2-1; D is ambiguous. CDR3 length equals 13 residues. Trimming took off 6 bases at V and 0 bases at J, with 6 bases between the two ends. CDR3 residues: CASRYLSYNEQFF. The CDR3 DNA follows: TGTGCCAGCAGATATCTCTCCTACAATGAGCAGTTCTTC.

CDR3 region: CASSLRDTGTFF. CDR3 in DNA: TGTGCCAGCAGCTTGAGGGACACCGGGACTTTCTTT. V usage is TRBV5-6 and J usage is TRBJ1-1, with D possibly being TRBD1 (6 bases). Between the trimmed V and J ends, which lost 1 base and 12 bases, there was a span of 13 bases. In germline, CDR1 is SGHDT, CDR2 YYEEEE. CDR3 length: 12 residues. The whole variable domain, filled in from reference TRBV5-6 and TRBJ1-1, reads DAGVTQSPTHLIKTRGQQVTLRCSPKSGHDTVSWYQQALGQGPQFIFQYYEEEERQRGNFPDRFSGHQFPNYSSELNVNALLLGDSALYLCASSLRDTGTFFGQGTRLTVV.